The subject of this entry is one T cell receptor beta chain. Antigen: not known. This entry comes from a study of early T cells in non-severe SARS-CoV-2 infection. At the level of the study: The sequenced material was bulk RNA from unsorted whole blood, and its chains were unpaired. Whole-study results and caveats: The matching step, a VDJdb search, favored anti-spike CD8 responses and missed private and CD4 specificities.

As part of library construction, unique molecular identifiers were attached to individual cDNA molecules. Via MiXCR, TCRdb re-called the 5' RACE reads, giving one row per CDR3 protein. The sample carries about 66,000 distinct CDR3 sequences, roughly a fifth recorded once. The CDR3 has 13 amino acids. CDR1 and CDR2 from the germline V gene are SGHVS and FNYEAQ. With 2 bases removed from V and 7 bases from J, the gap between germline ends came to 9 bases. This TCR derives from an adult who was a healthcare worker with PCR-confirmed SARS-CoV-2 infection or an uninfected control (not recorded which). Sequencing used whole blood, obtained at baseline. This chain joins TRBV7-6 and TRBJ2-1; no reliable D call. The CDR3 region has the DNA TGTGCCAGCAGCTTAACAGAATGGAATGAGCAGTTCTTC. Translation: CASSLTEWNEQFF.